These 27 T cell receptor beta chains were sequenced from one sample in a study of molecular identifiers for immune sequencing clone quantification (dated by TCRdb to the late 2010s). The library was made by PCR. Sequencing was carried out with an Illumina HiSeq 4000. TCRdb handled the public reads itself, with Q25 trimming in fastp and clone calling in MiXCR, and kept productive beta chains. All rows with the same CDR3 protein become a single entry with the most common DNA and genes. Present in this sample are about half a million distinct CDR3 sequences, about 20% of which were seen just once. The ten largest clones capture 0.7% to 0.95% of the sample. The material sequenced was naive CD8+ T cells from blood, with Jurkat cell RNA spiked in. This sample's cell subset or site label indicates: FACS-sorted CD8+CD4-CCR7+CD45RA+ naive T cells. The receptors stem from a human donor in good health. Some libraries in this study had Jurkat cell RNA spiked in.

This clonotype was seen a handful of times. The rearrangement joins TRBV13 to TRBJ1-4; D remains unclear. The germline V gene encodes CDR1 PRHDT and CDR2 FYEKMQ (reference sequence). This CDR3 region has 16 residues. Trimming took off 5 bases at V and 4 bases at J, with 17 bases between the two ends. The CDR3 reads CASSTTNPRSNEKLFF. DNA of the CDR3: TGTGCCAGCAGCACTACAAACCCCAGGAGTAATGAAAAACTGTTTTTT.

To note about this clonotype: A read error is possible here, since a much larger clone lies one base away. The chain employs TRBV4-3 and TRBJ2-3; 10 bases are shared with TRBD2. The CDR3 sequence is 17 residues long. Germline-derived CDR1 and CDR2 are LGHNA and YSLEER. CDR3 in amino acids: CAGSQDRTSGYTDTQYF. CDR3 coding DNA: TGCGCCGGCAGCCAAGATAGGACTAGCGGCTACACAGATACGCAGTATTTT.

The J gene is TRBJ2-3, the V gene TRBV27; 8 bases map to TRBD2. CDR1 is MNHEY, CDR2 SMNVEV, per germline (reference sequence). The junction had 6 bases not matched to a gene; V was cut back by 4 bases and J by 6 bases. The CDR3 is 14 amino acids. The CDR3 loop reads CASSSRIAGDTQYF. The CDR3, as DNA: TGTGCCAGCAGTTCACGAATAGCGGGGGATACGCAGTATTTT.

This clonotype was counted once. CDR3 coding DNA: TGTGCCAGCGGCCCGGGGTGGACCTACGAGCAGTACTTC. The encoded protein is CASGPGWTYEQYF. The chain joins TRBV28 to TRBJ2-7; possible D gene TRBD2, 5 bases. V was shortened by 8 bases and J by 2 bases, with 13 bases between the two germline ends. CDR3 length equals 13 residues. Per the germline V gene, CDR1 is MDHEN and CDR2 is SYDVKM.

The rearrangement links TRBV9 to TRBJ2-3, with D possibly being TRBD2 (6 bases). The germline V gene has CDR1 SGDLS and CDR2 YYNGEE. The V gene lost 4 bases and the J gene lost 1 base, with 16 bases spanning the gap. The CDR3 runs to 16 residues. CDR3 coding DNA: TGTGCCAGCAGCCCCAGTGGGGGGATTGGCACAGATACGCAGTATTTT. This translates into CASSPSGGIGTDTQYF.

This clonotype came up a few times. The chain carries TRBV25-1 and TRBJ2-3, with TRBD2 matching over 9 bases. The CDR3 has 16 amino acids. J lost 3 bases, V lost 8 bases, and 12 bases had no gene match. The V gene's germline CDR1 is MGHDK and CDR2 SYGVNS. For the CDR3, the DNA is TGTGCCAGCGGAGGGGAACTAGCGGGTTTAACAGATACGCAGTATTTT. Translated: CASGGELAGLTDTQYF. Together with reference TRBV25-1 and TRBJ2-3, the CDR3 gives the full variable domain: EADIYQTPRYLVIGTGKKITLECSQTMGHDKMYWYQQDPGMELHLIHYSYGVNSTEKGDLSSESTVSRIRTEHFPLTLESARPSHTSQYLCASGGELAGLTDTQYFGPGTRLTVL.

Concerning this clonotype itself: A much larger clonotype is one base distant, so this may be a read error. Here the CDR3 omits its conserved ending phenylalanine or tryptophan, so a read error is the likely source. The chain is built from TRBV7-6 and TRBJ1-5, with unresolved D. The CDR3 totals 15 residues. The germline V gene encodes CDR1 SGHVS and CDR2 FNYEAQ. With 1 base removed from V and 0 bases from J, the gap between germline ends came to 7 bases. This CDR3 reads CASSLGSNSNQPQHS. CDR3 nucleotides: TGTGCCAGCAGCTTAGGTTCGAATAGCAATCAGCCCCAGCATTCT.

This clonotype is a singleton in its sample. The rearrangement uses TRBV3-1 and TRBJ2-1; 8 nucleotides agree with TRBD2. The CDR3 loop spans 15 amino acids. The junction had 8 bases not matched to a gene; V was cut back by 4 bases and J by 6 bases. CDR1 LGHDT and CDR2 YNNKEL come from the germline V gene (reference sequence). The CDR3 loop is CASSPGGGRLNEQFF. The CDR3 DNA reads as TGTGCCAGCAGCCCAGGCGGGGGGAGGCTCAATGAGCAGTTCTTC.

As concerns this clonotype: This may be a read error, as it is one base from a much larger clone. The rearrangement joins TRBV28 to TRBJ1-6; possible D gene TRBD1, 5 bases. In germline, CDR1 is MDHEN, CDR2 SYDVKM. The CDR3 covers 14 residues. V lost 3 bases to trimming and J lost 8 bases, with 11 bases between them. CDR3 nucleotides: TGTGCCAGCAGTTTGGGGGTTTGGGATTCACCCCTCCACTTT. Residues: CASSLGVWDSPLHF. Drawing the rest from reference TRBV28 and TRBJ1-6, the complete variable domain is DVKVTQSSRYLVKRTGEKVFLECVQDMDHENMFWYRQDPGLGLRLIYFSYDVKMKEKGDIPEGYSVSREKKERFSLILESASTNQTSMYLCASSLGVWDSPLHFGNGTRLTVT.

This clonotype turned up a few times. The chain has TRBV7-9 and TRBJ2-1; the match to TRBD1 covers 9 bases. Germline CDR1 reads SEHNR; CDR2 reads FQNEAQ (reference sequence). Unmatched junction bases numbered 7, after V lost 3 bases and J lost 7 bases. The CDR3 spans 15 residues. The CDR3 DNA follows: TGTGCCAGCAGCTTGCGGACAGGGGTATTAAATGAGCAGTTCTTC. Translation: CASSLRTGVLNEQFF.

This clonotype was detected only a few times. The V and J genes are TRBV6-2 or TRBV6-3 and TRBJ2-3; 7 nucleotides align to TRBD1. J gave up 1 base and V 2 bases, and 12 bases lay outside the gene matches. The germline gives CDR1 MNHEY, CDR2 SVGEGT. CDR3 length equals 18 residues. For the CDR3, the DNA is TGTGCCAGCAGTTACGGGCTTGACAGGGCAGGCGGCACAGATACGCAGTATTTT. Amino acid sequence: CASSYGLDRAGGTDTQYF.

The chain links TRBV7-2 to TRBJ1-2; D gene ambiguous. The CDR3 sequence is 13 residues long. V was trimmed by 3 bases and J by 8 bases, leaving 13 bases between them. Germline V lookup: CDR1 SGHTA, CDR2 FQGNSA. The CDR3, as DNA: TGTGCCAGCAGCTTGGCGGGGATTGGCGGCTACACCTTC. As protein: CASSLAGIGGYTF.

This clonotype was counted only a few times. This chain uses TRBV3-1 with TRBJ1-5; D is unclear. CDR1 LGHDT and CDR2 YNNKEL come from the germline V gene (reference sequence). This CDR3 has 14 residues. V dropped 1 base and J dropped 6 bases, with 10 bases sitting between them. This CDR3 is CASSQAQGLQPQHF. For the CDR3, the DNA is TGTGCCAGCAGCCAAGCTCAAGGGCTTCAGCCCCAGCATTTT. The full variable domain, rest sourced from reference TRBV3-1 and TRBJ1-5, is DTAVSQTPKYLVTQMGNDKSIKCEQNLGHDTMYWYKQDSKKFLKIMFSYNNKELIINETVPNRFSPKSPDKAHLNLHINSLELGDSAVYFCASSQAQGLQPQHFGDGTRLSIL.

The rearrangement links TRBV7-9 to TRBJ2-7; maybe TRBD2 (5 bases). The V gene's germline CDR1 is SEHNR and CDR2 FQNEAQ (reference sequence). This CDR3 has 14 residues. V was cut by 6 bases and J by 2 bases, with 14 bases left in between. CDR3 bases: TGTGCCAGCAGTCCCTCGGGGAAAACCTACGAGCAGTACTTC. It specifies CASSPSGKTYEQYF.

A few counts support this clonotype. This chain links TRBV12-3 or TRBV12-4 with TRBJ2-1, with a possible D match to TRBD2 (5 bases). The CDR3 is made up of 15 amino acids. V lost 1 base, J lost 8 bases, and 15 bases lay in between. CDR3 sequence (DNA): TGTGCCAGCAGTTTAGTGGGAGCCCGTGTCGATGAGCAGTTCTTC. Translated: CASSLVGARVDEQFF.

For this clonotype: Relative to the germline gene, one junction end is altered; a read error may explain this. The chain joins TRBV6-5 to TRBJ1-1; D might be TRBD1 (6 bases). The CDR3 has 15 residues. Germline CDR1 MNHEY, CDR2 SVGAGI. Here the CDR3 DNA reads TGTGCCAGCAGTTACAGGACAGATTTGAACACTGAAGCTTCCTTT. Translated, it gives CASSYRTDLNTEASF.

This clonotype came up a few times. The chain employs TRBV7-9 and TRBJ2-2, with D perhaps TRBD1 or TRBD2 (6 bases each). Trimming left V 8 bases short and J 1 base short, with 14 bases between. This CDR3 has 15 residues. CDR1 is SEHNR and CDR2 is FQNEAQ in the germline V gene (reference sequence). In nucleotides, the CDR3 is TGTGCCAGCGTCGACGGGGGCCGGAACACCGGGGAGCTGTTTTTT. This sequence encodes CASVDGGRNTGELFF.

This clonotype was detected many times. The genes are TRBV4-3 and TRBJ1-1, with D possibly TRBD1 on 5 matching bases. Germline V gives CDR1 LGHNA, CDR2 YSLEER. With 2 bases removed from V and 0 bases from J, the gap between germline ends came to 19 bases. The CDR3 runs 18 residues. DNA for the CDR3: TGCGCCAGCAGCCAACGGGACCGACTCGGACCGATGAACACTGAAGCTTTCTTT. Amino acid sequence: CASSQRDRLGPMNTEAFF.

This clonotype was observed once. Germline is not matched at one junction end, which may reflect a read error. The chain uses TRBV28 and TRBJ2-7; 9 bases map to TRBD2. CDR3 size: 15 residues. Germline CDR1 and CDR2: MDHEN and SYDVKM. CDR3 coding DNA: TGTGCCAGCAGTTTAATCGGCGGGAGGGCCTACGAGCGGTACTTC. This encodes CASSLIGGRAYERYF.

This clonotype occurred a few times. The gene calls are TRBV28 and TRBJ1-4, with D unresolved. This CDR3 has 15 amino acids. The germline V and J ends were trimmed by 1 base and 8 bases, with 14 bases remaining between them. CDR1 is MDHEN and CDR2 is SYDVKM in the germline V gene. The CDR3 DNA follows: TGTGCCAGCAGTTTATCCCCCGGGTCTCACGAAAAACTGTTTTTT. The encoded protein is CASSLSPGSHEKLFF.

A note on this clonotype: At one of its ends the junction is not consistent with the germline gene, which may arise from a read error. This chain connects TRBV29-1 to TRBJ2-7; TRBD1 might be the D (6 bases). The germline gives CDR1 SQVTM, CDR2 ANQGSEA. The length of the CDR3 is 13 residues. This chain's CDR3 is CSVERDNSYGQYF. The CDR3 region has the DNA TGCAGCGTTGAACGGGACAACTCCTACGGGCAGTACTTC.

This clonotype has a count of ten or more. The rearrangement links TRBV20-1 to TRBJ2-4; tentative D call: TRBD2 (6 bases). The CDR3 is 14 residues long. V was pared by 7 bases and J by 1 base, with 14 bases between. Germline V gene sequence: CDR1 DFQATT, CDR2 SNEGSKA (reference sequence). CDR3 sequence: CSGTKEGAKNIQYF. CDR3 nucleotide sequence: TGCAGTGGGACTAAGGAGGGGGCCAAAAACATTCAGTACTTC.

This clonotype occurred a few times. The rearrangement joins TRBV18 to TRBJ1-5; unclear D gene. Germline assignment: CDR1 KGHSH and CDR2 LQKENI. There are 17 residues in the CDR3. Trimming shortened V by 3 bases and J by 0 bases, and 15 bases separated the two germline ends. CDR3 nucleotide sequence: TGTGCCAGCTCACCGCCCGACGGAGATTATAGCAATCAGCCCCAGCATTTT. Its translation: CASSPPDGDYSNQPQHF.

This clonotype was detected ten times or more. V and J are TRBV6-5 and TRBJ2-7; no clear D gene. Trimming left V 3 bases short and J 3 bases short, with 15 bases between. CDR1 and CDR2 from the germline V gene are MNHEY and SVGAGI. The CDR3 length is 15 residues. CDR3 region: CASSYGVGYLYEQYF. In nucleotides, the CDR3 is TGTGCCAGCAGTTATGGAGTCGGTTACCTCTACGAGCAGTACTTC.

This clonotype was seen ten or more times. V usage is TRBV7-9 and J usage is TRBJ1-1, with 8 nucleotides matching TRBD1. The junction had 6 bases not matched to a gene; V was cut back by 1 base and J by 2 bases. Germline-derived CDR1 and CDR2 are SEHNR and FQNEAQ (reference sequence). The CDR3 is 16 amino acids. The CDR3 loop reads CASSLGSTGANTEAFF. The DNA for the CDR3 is TGTGCCAGCAGCTTAGGGTCGACAGGGGCCAACACTGAAGCTTTCTTT.

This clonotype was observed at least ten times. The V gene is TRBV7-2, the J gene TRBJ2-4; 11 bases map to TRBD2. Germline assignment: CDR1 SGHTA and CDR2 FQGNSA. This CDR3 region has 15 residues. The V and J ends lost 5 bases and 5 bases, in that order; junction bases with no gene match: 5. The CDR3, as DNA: TGTGCCAGCAGCCCGGGGACTAGCGGTCAAAACATTCAGTACTTC. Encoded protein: CASSPGTSGQNIQYF.

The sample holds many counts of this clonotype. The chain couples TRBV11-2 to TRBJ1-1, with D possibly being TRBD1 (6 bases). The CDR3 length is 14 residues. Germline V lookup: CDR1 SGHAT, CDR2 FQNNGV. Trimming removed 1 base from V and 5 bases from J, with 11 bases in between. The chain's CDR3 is CASSLGGRRTEAFF. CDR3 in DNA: TGTGCCAGCAGCTTAGGGGGGCGCAGGACTGAAGCTTTCTTT.